This T cell receptor (beta chain) stems from a study of blood T cell repertoires in COVID-19 (dated by TCRdb to 2018 to 2021). About the study as a whole: The collaborator samples originated in the United States, Italy and Spain and spanned the acute and convalescent phases of COVID-19. The prospective study material was composed of cDNA or gDNA derived from T cells, B-cell-depleted T cells, or PBMCs. The dataset comprised deeply sampled blood TCRbeta repertoires from subjects exposed to, actively infected with, or recovered from COVID-19. A freely available public database, intended as a resource for researchers studying the immune response to SARS-CoV-2, is where the repertoires were released. Samples were obtained from the ongoing ImmuneRACE study (first 160 participants) and from 1,254 subjects provided by 6 global collaborators. Sample metadata almost always included a de-identified subject ID, COVID-19 status, age in years and sex. HLA class I and class II types, where available, came from metadata supplied by the sample provider rather than from assay-based typing. Beyond this particular receptor, the publication reports: The amount of clinical and demographic metadata varied by source and participant and was provided uncurated.

Participants in the prospective study were aged 18 to 89 years, lived in more than 20 United States geographic areas, and enrolled through a virtual design. To assign participants to cohorts, the prospective study relied on clinical history that participants themselves reported in a screening survey and a study questionnaire. Mobile phlebotomists in the prospective study collected whole blood, serum and a nasopharyngeal or oropharyngeal swab from every participant. Additional blood draws and questionnaires over an approximately 2-month period could optionally be provided by prospective study participants. Before DNA extraction, blood samples from the prospective study were shipped at room temperature or frozen. In the case of this clone: Its antigen is unknown. Base-call qualities are not available, and no considerably larger clone is one nucleotide away.

Germline trimming: 2 bases from V, 5 bases from J; junction bases outside gene matches: 7. The CDR3 starts with the cysteine, ends with the phenylalanine, and has 14 residues. Here the CDR3 DNA is all that survives: 42 bases in frame from base 1. Via the germline V gene, CDR1 is SQVTM and CDR2 ANQGSEA. TCRbeta CDR3 regions were amplified from genomic DNA by means of the immunoSEQ Assay, a bias-controlled multiplex PCR. Per the source publication's procedure: The number of nucleated cells in each sample was estimated by amplification of reference gene primers within the assay. To quantify the absolute abundance of each unique TCRbeta CDR3 rearrangement, sequence reads were collapsed and filtered. For each sample, productive Simpson clonality was calculated as the square root of Simpson's diversity index across productive rearrangements. This is the immuneACCESS table as TCRdb keeps it, with only in-frame sequences that have V and J called. A part of the clones is gone; compared with another copy, unresolved V genes explain less than half, and the rest is unexplained. For V, J and clone size, that table is used; D and trimming come from the DNA. Here the sample has approximately 210,000 clones; about four fifths occur a single time. The ten biggest clones cover about 8.9% of the sample.

The sample comprised PBMCs or T cells enriched from blood (not recorded which). The chain is made from TRBV29-1 and TRBJ2-5; 8 central nucleotides agree with TRBD2. This clonotype was sampled from a woman aged 45-59 years with acute COVID-19. The sequence in DNA is TGCAGCGTTGAACGCGGGGGGCGCGGGGAGACCCAGTACTTC. Its protein is CSVERGGRGETQYF.